This T cell receptor (beta chain) was identified during a study of blood T cell repertoires in COVID-19. As for the study in general: From the United States, Italy and Spain came samples of acute and convalescent COVID-19.

As originally analysed: Researchers report that nucleated cell counts were estimated from reference gene primer amplification. Profiling relied on immunoSEQ multiplex PCR, and the TCRdb table lists in-frame clones only, not all of them. The DNA was the basis for D and trimming; V, J and clone size are from that table. This sample has around 370,000 clones, with nearly 90% found just once. The CDR3 has 16 amino acids. In germline, CDR1 is SGDLS, CDR2 YYNGEE. Trimming removed 3 bases from V and 2 bases from J; junction bases left unmatched: 8. The gene calls are TRBV9 and TRBJ2-1; 7 bases match TRBD2. The sequence came from a man younger than 35 with active or convalescent COVID-19. The source material was peripheral blood. CDR3 sequence: CASSAGGGRPYNEQFF. The CDR3 region has the DNA TGTGCCAGCAGCGCTGGCGGCGGGAGACCCTACAATGAGCAGTTCTTC.